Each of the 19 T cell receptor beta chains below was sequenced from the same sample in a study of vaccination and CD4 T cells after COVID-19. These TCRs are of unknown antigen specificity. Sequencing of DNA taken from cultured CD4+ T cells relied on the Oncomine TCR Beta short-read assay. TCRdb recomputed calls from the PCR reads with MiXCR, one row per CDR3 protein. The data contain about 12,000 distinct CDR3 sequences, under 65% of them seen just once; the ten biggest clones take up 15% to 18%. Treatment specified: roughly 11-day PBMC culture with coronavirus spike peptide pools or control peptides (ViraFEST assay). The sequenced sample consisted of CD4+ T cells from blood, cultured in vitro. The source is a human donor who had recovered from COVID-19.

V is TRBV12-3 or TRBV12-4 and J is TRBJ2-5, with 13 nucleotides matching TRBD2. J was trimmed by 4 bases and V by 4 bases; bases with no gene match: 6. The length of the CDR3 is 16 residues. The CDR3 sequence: CASSSRTSGSSETQYF. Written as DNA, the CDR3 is TGTGCCAGCAGTTCCCGGACTAGCGGGAGCTCAGAGACCCAGTACTTC.

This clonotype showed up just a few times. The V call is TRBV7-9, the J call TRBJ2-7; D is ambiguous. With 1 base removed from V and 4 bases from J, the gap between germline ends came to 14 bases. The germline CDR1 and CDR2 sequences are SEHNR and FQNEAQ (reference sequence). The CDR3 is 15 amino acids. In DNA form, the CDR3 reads TGTGCCAGCAGCTTAGGCCTCAAGGTGGGGTACGAGCAGTACTTC. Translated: CASSLGLKVGYEQYF.

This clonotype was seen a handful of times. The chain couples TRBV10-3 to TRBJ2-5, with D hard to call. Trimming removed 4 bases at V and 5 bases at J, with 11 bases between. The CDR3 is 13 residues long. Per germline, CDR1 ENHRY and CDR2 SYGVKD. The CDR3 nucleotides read TGTGCCATCAGTGTCTCACATGGGGAGACCCAGTACTTC. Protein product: CAISVSHGETQYF.

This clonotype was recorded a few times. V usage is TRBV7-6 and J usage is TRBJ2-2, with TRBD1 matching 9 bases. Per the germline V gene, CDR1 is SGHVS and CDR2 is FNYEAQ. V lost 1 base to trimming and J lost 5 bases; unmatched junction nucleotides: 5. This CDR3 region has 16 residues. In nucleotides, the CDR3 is TGTGCCAGCAGCTTAGATTTGACAGGGGGTACCGGGGAGCTGTTTTTT. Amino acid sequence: CASSLDLTGGTGELFF.

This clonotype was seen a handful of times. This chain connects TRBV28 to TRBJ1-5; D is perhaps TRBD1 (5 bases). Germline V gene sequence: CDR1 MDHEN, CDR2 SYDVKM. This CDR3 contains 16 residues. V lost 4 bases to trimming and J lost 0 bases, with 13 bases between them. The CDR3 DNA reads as TGTGCCAGCAGTTCCCGGGACGGTTATAGCAATCAGCCCCAGCATTTT. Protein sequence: CASSSRDGYSNQPQHF. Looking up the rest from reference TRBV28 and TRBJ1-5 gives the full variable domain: DVKVTQSSRYLVKRTGEKVFLECVQDMDHENMFWYRQDPGLGLRLIYFSYDVKMKEKGDIPEGYSVSREKKERFSLILESASTNQTSMYLCASSSRDGYSNQPQHFGDGTRLSIL.

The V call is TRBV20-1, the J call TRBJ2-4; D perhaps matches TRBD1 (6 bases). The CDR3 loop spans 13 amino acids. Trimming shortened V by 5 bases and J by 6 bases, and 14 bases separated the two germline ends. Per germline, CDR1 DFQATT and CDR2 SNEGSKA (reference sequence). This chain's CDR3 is CSASFQDRNIQYF. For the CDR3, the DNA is TGCAGTGCTTCCTTTCAGGACAGAAACATTCAGTACTTC.

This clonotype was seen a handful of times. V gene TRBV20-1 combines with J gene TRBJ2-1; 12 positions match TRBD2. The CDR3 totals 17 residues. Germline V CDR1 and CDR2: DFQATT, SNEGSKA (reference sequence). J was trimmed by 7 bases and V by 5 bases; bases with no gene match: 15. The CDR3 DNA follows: TGCAGTGCTCCCTTTCGTCGGGCTAGCGGGAGGGGTAATGAGCAGTTCTTC. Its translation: CSAPFRRASGRGNEQFF.

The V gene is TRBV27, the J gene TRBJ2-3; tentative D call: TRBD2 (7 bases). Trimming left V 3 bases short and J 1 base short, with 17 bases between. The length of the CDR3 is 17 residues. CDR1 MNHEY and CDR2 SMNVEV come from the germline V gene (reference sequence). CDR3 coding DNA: TGTGCCAGCAGTTTGTTGGCGGGAGAGGGGGGCACAGATACGCAGTATTTT. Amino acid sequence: CASSLLAGEGGTDTQYF.

CDR3 DNA sequence: TGTGCCAGCAGCTTCTCCAGGACAGGAGACTACGAGCAGTACTTC. Protein product: CASSFSRTGDYEQYF. The rearrangement joins TRBV7-8 to TRBJ2-7; TRBD1 agrees at 7 bases. The junction had 8 bases not matched to a gene; V was cut back by 3 bases and J by 3 bases. There are 15 residues in the CDR3. Germline V gene lookup returns CDR1 SGHVS and CDR2 FQNEAQ.

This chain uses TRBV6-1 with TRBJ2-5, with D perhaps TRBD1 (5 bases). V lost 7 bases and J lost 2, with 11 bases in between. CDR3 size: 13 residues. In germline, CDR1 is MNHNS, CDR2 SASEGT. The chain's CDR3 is CASTGRGQETQYF. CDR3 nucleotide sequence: TGTGCCAGCACTGGAAGGGGTCAAGAGACCCAGTACTTC.

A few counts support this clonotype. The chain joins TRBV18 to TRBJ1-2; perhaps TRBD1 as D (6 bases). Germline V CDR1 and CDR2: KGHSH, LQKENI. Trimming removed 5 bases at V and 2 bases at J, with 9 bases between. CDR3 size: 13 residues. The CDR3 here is CASSEDRNYGYTF. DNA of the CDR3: TGTGCCAGCTCAGAGGACAGAAACTATGGCTACACCTTC.

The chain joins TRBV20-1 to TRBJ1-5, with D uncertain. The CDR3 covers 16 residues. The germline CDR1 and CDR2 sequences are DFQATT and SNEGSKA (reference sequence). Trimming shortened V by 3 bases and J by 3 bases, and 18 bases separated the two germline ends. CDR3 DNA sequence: TGCAGTGCTAGCCGTGGTGGTGGTAGCCACAATCAGCCCCAGCATTTT. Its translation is CSASRGGGSHNQPQHF.

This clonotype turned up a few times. The CDR3 sequence: CASRLTLSNQPQHF. The CDR3 region has the DNA TGTGCCAGCAGATTAACCCTCAGCAATCAGCCCCAGCATTTT. The V and J genes are TRBV6-2 or TRBV6-3 and TRBJ1-5; D gene unclear. Between the trimmed V and J ends, which lost 6 bases and 1 base, there was a span of 10 bases. The V gene's germline CDR1 is MNHEY and CDR2 SVGEGT. The CDR3 runs to 14 residues.

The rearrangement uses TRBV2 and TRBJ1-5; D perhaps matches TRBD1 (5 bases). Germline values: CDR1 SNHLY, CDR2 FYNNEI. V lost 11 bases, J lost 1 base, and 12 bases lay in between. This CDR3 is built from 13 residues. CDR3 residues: CAGGFVSNQPQHF. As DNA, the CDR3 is TGTGCCGGGGGGTTTGTAAGCAATCAGCCCCAGCATTTT.

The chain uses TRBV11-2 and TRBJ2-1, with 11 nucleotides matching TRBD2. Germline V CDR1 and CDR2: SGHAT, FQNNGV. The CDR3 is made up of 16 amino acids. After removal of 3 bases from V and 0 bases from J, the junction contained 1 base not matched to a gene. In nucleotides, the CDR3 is TGTGCCAGCAGCTTCACTAGCGGGAGCTCCTACAATGAGCAGTTCTTC. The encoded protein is CASSFTSGSSYNEQFF.

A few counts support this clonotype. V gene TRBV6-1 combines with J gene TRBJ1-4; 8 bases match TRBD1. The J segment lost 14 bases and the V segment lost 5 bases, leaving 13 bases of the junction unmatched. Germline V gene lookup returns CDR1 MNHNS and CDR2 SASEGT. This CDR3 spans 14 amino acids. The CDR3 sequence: CASSKRDRTSRLFF. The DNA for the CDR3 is TGTGCCAGCAGTAAACGGGACAGGACATCGAGGCTGTTTTTT.

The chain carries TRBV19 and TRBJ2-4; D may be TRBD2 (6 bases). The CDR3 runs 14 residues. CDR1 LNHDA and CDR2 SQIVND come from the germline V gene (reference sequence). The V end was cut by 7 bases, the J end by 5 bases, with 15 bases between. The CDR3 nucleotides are TGTGCCAGTACGGTGGGGGGAGGTCAAAACATTCAGTACTTC. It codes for CASTVGGGQNIQYF.

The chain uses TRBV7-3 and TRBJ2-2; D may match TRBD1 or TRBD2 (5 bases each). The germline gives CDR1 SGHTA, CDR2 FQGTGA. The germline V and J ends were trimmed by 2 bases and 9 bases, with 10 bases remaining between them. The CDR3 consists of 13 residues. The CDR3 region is CASSLGGNRELFF. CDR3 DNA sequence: TGTGCCAGCAGCTTAGGGGGAAACCGGGAGCTGTTTTTT.

Written as DNA, the CDR3 is TGCGCCAGCAGGGAGACAGGGGGCTATGGCTACACCTTC. It is translated as CASRETGGYGYTF. The gene calls are TRBV10-1 and TRBJ1-2, with 9 bases identical to TRBD1. This CDR3 has 13 amino acids. The trim removed 6 bases at V and 4 bases at J, leaving 3 bases unmatched. CDR1 is WNHNN and CDR2 is SYGVQD in the germline V gene (reference sequence).